A selection of T cell receptor beta chains follows, all from one sample in a study of cytomegalovirus exposure and HLA in healthy donors. TCRdb's copy holds only in-frame clones and misses some; the assay was immunoSEQ multiplex PCR. Of 180,000 or so clones in the sample, around 77% were seen once. Sequenced input: PBMCs. The source is a female donor in good health and CMV-seronegative. The CDR3 runs from the conserved cysteine through the conserved F or W. The D gene is left open where the match is weak. Where a row states a size, it is once, few, many or the class of an expanded clone; other rows omit it.

clone size,CDR3 length,V gene,D gene,J gene,CDR3 protein,CDR3 DNA
NA,17,TRBV19,TRBD2,TRBJ2-7,CASSMPGLASSSYEQYF,TGTGCCAGTAGTATGCCCGGACTAGCGTCAAGCTCCTACGAGCAGTACTTC
NA,16,TRBV5-1,NA,TRBJ2-2,CASSPGGVGNTGELFF,TGCGCCAGCAGCCCCGGCGGGGTAGGAAACACCGGGGAGCTGTTTTTT
NA,15,TRBV6-5,TRBD1,TRBJ1-2,CASSFGQGRSYGYTF,TGTGCCAGCAGTTTCGGACAGGGCCGAAGCTATGGCTACACCTTC
NA,14,TRBV5-1,TRBD1,TRBJ2-5,CASSKQGGQETQYF,TGCGCCAGCAGCAAACAGGGGGGACAAGAGACCCAGTACTTC
few,16,TRBV9,TRBD2,TRBJ2-1,CASSGSGGMSYNEQFF,TGTGCCAGCAGCGGGAGCGGGGGGATGTCCTACAATGAGCAGTTCTTC
NA,15,TRBV5-1,TRBD1,TRBJ1-2,CASSSTGGALYGYTF,TGCGCCAGCAGCTCTACAGGGGGCGCGTTGTATGGCTACACCTTC
NA,14,TRBV11-3,NA,TRBJ1-1,CASSLDNMNTEAFF,TGTGCCAGCAGCTTAGATAATATGAACACTGAAGCTTTCTTT
NA,13,TRBV11-2,NA,TRBJ1-3,CASSLDGGNTIYF,TGTGCCAGCAGCTTAGATGGCGGAAACACCATATATTTT
few,16,TRBV4-3,NA,TRBJ2-7,CASSQDRGSLVYEQYF,TGCGCCAGCAGCCAAGATCGGGGGTCCCTAGTCTACGAGCAGTACTTC
NA,14,TRBV5-1,NA,TRBJ2-2,CASSFRLNTGELFF,TGCGCCAGCAGCTTCAGACTCAACACCGGGGAGCTGTTTTTT
NA,14,TRBV28,NA,TRBJ1-6,CASSSGLYNSPLHF,TGTGCCAGCAGTTCCGGACTCTATAATTCACCCCTCCACTTT
few,13,TRBV19,TRBD1,TRBJ1-5,CASSKQGAQPQHF,TGTGCCAGTAGTAAACAGGGGGCCCAGCCCCAGCATTTT
NA,13,TRBV28,NA,TRBJ1-1,CASSPTGNTEAFF,TGTGCCAGCAGCCCGACAGGCAACACTGAAGCTTTCTTT
once,15,TRBV7-9,TRBD1,TRBJ2-1,CASSADREVYNEQFF,TGTGCCAGCAGCGCCGACAGGGAAGTCTACAATGAGCAGTTCTTC
NA,15,TRBV7-9,TRBD1,TRBJ2-7,CASSPGQGKRNEQYF,TGTGCCAGCAGCCCCGGACAGGGTAAGAGGAACGAGCAGTACTTC
once,18,TRBV21-1,NA,TRBJ1-2,CASSPKRRVGQGNYGYTF,NA